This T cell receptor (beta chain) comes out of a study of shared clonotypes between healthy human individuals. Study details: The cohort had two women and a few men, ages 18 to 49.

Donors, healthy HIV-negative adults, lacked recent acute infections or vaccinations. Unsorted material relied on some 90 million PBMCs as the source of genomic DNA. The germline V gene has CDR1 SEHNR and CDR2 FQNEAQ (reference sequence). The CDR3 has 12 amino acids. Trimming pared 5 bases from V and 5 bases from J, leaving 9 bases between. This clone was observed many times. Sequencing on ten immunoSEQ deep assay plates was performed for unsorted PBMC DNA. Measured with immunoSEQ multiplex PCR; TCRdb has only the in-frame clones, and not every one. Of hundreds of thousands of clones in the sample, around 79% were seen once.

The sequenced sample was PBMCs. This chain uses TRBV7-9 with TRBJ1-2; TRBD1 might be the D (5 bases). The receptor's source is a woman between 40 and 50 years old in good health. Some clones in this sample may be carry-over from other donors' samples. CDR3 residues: CASSKTDYGYTF. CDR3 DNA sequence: TGTGCCAGCAGCAAGACAGATTATGGCTACACCTTC.